This T cell receptor beta chain was retrieved from a study of CD8 T cells in Susac syndrome. This CDR3 has 12 residues. The junction had 5 bases not matched to a gene; V was cut back by 7 bases and J by 8 bases. The T cells that were sequenced for TCR beta were CD8+ and CD4+ cells from blood. The multiple sclerosis controls were treatment-naive patients affected by stable or active relapsing-remitting disease. Negative magnetic isolation gave CD8+ and CD4+ cells; FACS enriched CD8+ TEMRA. Roughly 0.45 to 1 ug RNA was reverse transcribed with random hexamers. Amplification of TCR beta CDR3 was carried out by immunoSEQ multiplex PCR, which covered 54 Vbeta and 13 Jbeta segments. TCRdb processed the immunoSEQ multiplex PCR reads anew with MiXCR; each CDR3 protein has one entry. This sample has about 73,000 distinct CDR3 sequences; about 95% occur once, and the top ten carry 0.35% to 0.4%.

The V gene is TRBV12-3 or TRBV12-4, the J gene TRBJ2-1; 7 bases agree with TRBD1. The sample comprised CD8+ T cells from PBMCs. The receptor was derived from a human donor with multiple sclerosis. CDR3 nucleotide sequence: TGTGCCAGCACCCTGACAGGGTATGAGCAGTTCTTC. Its protein is CASTLTGYEQFF.